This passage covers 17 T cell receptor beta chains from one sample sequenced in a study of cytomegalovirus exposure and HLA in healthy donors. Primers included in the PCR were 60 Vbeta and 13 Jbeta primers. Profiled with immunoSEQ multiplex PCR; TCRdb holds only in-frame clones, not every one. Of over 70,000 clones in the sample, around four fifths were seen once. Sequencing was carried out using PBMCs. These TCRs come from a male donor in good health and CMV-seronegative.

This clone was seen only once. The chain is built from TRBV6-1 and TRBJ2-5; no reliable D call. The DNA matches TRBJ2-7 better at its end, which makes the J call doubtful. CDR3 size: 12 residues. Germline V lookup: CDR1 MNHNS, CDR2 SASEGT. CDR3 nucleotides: TGTGCCAGCAGTGAACTGCCCTACGAGCAGTACTTC. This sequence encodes CASSELPYEQYF.

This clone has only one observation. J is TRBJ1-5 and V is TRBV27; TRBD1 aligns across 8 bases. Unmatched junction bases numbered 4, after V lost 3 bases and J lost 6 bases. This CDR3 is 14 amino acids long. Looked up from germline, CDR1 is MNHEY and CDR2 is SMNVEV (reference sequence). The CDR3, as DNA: TGTGCCAGCAGTTTGGGCGACAGGGGTCAGCCCCAGCATTTT. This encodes CASSLGDRGQPQHF.

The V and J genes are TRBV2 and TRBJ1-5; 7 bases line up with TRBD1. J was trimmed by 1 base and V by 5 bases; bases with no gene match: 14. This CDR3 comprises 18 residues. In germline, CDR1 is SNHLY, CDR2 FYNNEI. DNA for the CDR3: TGTGCCAGCAGTTACAGGGGCGGACTGGGATCGAGCAATCAGCCCCAGCATTTT. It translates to CASSYRGGLGSSNQPQHF.

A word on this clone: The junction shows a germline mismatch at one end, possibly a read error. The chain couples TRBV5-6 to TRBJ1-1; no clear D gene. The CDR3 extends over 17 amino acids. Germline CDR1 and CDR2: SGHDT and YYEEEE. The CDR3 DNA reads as TGTGCCAGCAGCTTCCCGAGAGGGAGGAATCGGAACACTGAAGCTTCCTTT. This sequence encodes CASSFPRGRNRNTEASF.

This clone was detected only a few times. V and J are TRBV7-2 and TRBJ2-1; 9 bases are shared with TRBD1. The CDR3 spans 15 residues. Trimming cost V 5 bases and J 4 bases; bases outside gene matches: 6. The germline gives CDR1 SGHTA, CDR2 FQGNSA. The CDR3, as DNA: TGTGCCAGCAGCGCCGACAGGGGGGAGTACAATGAGCAGTTCTTC. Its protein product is CASSADRGEYNEQFF.

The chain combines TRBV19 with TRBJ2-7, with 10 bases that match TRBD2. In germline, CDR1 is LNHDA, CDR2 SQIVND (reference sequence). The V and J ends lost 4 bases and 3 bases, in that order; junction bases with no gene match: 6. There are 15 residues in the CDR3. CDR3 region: CASSSGGLADYEQYF. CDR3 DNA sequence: TGTGCCAGTAGTAGCGGCGGACTAGCGGACTACGAGCAGTACTTC.

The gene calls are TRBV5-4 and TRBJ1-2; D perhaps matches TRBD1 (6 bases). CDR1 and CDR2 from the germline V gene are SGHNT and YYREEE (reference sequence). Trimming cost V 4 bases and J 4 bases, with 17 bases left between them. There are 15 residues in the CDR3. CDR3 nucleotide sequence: TGTGCCAGCAGCACCACAACAGGGTTGGTCTATGGCTACACCTTC. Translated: CASSTTTGLVYGYTF.

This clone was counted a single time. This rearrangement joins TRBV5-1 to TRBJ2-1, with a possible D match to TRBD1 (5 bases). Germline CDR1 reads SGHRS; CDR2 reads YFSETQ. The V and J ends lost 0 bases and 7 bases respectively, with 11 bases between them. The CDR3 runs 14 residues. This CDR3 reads CASSLAGPGNEQFF. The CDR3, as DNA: TGCGCCAGCAGCTTGGCCGGGCCAGGGAATGAGCAGTTCTTC.

The CDR3 DNA is TGTGCCAGCAGTAGGCAGGGGGCCGCTAAGCATCAGCCCCAGCATTTT. Its protein is CASSRQGAAKHQPQHF. V gene TRBV2 combines with J gene TRBJ1-5; 8 bases fit TRBD1. After removal of 5 bases from V and 5 bases from J, the junction contained 11 bases not matched to a gene. This CDR3 has 16 amino acids. CDR1 is SNHLY and CDR2 is FYNNEI in the germline V gene. The variable domain in full, with the rest retrieved from reference TRBV2 and TRBJ1-5, is EPEVTQTPSHQVTQMGQEVILRCVPISNHLYFYWYRQILGQKVEFLVSFYNNEISEKSEIFDDQFSVERPDGSNFTLKIRSTKLEDSAMYFCASSRQGAAKHQPQHFGDGTRLSIL.

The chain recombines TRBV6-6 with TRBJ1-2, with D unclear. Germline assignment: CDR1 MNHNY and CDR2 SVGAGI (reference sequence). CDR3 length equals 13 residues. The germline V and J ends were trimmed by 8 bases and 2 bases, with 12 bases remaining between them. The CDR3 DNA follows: TGTGCCAGCGTGCAGACTTCAAACTATGGCTACACCTTC. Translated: CASVQTSNYGYTF.

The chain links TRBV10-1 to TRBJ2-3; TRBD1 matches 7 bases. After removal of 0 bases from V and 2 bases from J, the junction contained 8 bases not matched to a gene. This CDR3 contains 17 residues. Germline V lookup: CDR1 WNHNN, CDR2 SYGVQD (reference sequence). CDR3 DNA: TGCGCCAGCAGTGAGTCAGGGGGCAGGGGACACACAGATACGCAGTATTTT. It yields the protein CASSESGGRGHTDTQYF.

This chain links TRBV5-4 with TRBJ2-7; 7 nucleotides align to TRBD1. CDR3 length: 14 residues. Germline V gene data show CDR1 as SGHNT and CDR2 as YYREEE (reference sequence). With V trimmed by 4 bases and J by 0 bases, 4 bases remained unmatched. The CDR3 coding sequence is TGTGCCAGCAGCCTGACAGGGAGCTCCTACGAGCAGTACTTC. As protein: CASSLTGSSYEQYF.

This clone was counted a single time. CDR3 nucleotides: TGTGCCAGCAGTGAAAGTCCAGCGGGTGGCTACACCTTC. As protein: CASSESPAGGYTF. The genes are TRBV2 and TRBJ1-2; D uncertain. The CDR3 consists of 13 residues. Trimming took 2 bases from V and 7 from J, leaving 11 bases between them. Germline V gene data show CDR1 as SNHLY and CDR2 as FYNNEI.

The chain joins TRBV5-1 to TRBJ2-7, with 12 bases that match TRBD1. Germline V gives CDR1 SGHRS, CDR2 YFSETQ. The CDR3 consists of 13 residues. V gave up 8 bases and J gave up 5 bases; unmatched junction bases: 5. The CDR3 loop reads CASSGDRGHEQYF. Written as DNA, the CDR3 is TGCGCCAGTTCAGGGGACAGGGGGCACGAGCAGTACTTC.

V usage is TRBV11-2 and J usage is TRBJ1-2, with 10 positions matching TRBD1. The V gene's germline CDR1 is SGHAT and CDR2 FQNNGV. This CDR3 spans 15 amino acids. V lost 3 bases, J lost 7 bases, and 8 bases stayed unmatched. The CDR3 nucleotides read TGTGCCAGCAGCTTGCTGGGACAGGGGAATTTTGGCTACACCTTC. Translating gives CASSLLGQGNFGYTF.

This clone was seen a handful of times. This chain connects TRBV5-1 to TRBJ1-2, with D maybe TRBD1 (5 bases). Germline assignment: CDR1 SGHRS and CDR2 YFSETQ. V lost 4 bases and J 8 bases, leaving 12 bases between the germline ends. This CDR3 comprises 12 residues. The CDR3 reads CASSRGNEGYTF. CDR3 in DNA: TGCGCCAGCAGCCGGGGGAATGAAGGCTACACCTTC.

CDR3 region: CASTRGPTRARGGELFF. The CDR3 DNA follows: TGTGCCAGCACCAGAGGCCCCACTAGAGCGCGGGGCGGGGAGCTGTTTTTT. The V gene is TRBV27, the J gene TRBJ2-2, with D possibly being TRBD2 (6 bases). V lost 7 bases and J 7 bases, leaving 25 bases between the germline ends. The CDR3 loop spans 17 amino acids. CDR1 is MNHEY, CDR2 SMNVEV, per germline (reference sequence).